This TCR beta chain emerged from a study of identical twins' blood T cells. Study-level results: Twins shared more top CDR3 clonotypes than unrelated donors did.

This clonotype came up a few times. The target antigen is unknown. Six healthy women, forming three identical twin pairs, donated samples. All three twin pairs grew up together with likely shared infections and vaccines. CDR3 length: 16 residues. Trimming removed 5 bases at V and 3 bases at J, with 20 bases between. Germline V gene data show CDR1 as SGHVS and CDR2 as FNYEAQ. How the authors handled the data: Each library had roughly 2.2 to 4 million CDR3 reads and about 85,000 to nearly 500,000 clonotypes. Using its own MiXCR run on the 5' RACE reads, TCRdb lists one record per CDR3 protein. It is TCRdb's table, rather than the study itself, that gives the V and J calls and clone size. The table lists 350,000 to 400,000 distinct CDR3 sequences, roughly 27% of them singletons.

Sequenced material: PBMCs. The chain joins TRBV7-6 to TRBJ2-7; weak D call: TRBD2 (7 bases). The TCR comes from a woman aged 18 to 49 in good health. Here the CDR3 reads CASSLLEGGGNYEQYF. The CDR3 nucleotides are TGTGCCAGCAGCCTCTTAGAGGGAGGGGGAAACTACGAGCAGTACTTC.